Below, 26 T cell receptor beta chains from the same sample are listed, as sequenced in a study of cytomegalovirus exposure and HLA in healthy donors. PCR was performed using 60 Vbeta and 13 Jbeta primers. Repertoires were generated with immunoSEQ multiplex PCR, while TCRdb's copy carries only in-frame clones and drops some. The table has about 120,000 clones, 63% seen once. The sample consisted of PBMCs. These receptors all stem from a man in his forties in good health and CMV-seropositive.

The chain uses TRBV7-2 and TRBJ2-7, with TRBD2 as a possible D gene (5 bases). This CDR3 is built from 11 residues. The V gene's germline CDR1 is SGHTA and CDR2 FQGNSA. The V end was cut by 5 bases, the J end by 5 bases, with 7 bases between. Here the CDR3 DNA reads TGTGCCAGCAGCCCTAGCCACGAGCAGTACTTC. Translated, it gives CASSPSHEQYF.

The DNA for the CDR3 is TGTGCCAGCAGCTCCGGGACAGGGGTGGGCACGAACACCGGGGAGCTGTTTTTT. Translation: CASSSGTGVGTNTGELFF. This chain joins TRBV5-6 and TRBJ2-2, with 10 bases that match TRBD1. Germline lookup yields CDR1 SGHDT and CDR2 YYEEEE. This CDR3 has 18 residues. J was trimmed by 0 bases and V by 3 bases; bases with no gene match: 8.

The V call is TRBV29-1, the J call TRBJ1-2; maybe TRBD1 (5 bases). The CDR3 covers 13 residues. The V end was cut by 7 bases, the J end by 0 bases, with 12 bases between. From germline, CDR1 is SQVTM and CDR2 ANQGSEA. CDR3 nucleotides: TGCAGCGCCCACGACAGTTCTAACTATGGCTACACCTTC. Its protein is CSAHDSSNYGYTF.

The chain is built from TRBV5-6 and TRBJ1-2; D is undetermined. Trimming took 5 bases from V and 4 from J, leaving 15 bases between them. The germline V gene has CDR1 SGHDT and CDR2 YYEEEE. This CDR3 spans 14 amino acids. CDR3 coding DNA: TGTGCCAGCAGGACCGGGGAGTACAGCTATGGCTACACCTTC. This codes for CASRTGEYSYGYTF.

The chain couples TRBV30 to TRBJ2-5; the D gene is possibly TRBD1 (5 bases). The V gene lost 0 bases and the J gene lost 4 bases, with 12 bases spanning the gap. Germline V gene data show CDR1 as GTSNPN and CDR2 as SVGIG (reference sequence). This CDR3 spans 14 amino acids. The CDR3 sequence: CAWSVQQGGETQYF. CDR3 bases: TGTGCCTGGAGTGTACAGCAGGGTGGAGAGACCCAGTACTTC.

This chain joins TRBV5-5 and TRBJ2-7; D perhaps matches TRBD1 (5 bases). The CDR3 is 14 amino acids. The germline V gene encodes CDR1 SGHKS and CDR2 YYEKEE (reference sequence). Trimming removed 7 bases from V and 2 bases from J, with 16 bases in between. The CDR3: CASGRQGVTYEQYF. CDR3 bases: TGTGCCAGCGGCCGTCAGGGCGTCACCTACGAGCAGTACTTC.

Only a few counts were recorded for this clone. This chain uses TRBV29-1 with TRBJ2-7, with 11 bases that match TRBD1. Germline V gene data show CDR1 as SQVTM and CDR2 as ANQGSEA. V lost 6 bases and J lost 4; bases outside the gene matches: 8. The CDR3 has 14 amino acids. CDR3 bases: TGCAGCGTCGAGGGGGACAGGGGGACTTACGAGCAGTACTTC. Its protein product is CSVEGDRGTYEQYF.

V gene TRBV6-1 combines with J gene TRBJ2-7, with 11 bases fitting TRBD2. Germline V lookup: CDR1 MNHNS, CDR2 SASEGT. There are 15 residues in the CDR3. V lost 9 bases and J lost 2; bases outside the gene matches: 9. The CDR3 loop is CASYSGTSGPYEQYF. The CDR3 DNA reads TGTGCCAGTTACTCCGGGACTAGCGGACCCTACGAGCAGTACTTC.

The chain has TRBV18 and TRBJ2-3, with D possibly TRBD2 on 5 matching bases. Per germline, CDR1 KGHSH and CDR2 LQKENI. V lost 1 base and J 4 bases, leaving 15 bases between the germline ends. The CDR3 length is 16 residues. CDR3 in amino acids: CASSPREFGGADTQYF. The CDR3 coding sequence is TGTGCCAGCTCACCACGGGAGTTTGGAGGCGCAGATACGCAGTATTTT.

This clone showed up many times. The V gene is TRBV4-2, the J gene TRBJ1-2; 9 nucleotides agree with TRBD1. Unmatched junction bases numbered 7, after V lost 1 base and J lost 10 bases. Germline CDR1 reads LGHNA; CDR2 reads YNFKEQ. This CDR3 has 14 amino acids. This chain's CDR3 is CASSQAGTGPVYTF. CDR3 DNA sequence: TGTGCCAGCAGCCAAGCCGGGACAGGGCCCGTCTACACCTTC.

The V call is TRBV6-1, the J call TRBJ2-2, with D possibly being TRBD1 (5 bases). V was shortened by 6 bases and J by 1 base, with 9 bases between the two germline ends. CDR3 length equals 14 residues. The germline V gene has CDR1 MNHNS and CDR2 SASEGT. Here the CDR3 DNA reads TGTGCCAGCAGGGAGACAGTGAACACCGGGGAGCTGTTTTTT. Its translation is CASRETVNTGELFF.

The chain couples TRBV5-1 to TRBJ1-1; a possible D gene is TRBD1 (6 bases). V gave up 4 bases and J gave up 1 base, with 11 bases separating them. The CDR3 loop spans 14 amino acids. CDR1 is SGHRS and CDR2 is YFSETQ in the germline V gene. The CDR3 nucleotides are TGCGCCAGCAGCGGCCCGACAGGGAACACTGAAGCTTTCTTT. It is translated as CASSGPTGNTEAFF.

The chain is built from TRBV6-4 and TRBJ2-1; D is perhaps TRBD2 (6 bases). The CDR3 consists of 13 residues. Germline CDR1 reads MRHNA; CDR2 reads SNTAGT. Between the trimmed V and J ends, which lost 6 bases and 7 bases, there was a span of 13 bases. The CDR3 DNA follows: TGTGCCAGCAGCCGTAGCGGTGAGAATGAGCAGTTCTTC. Translation: CASSRSGENEQFF.

This sequence joins TRBV11-3 and TRBJ2-1, with 9 bases matching TRBD2. Germline assignment: CDR1 SGHNT and CDR2 YENEEA. V shed 2 bases, J shed 7 bases, and the junction held 9 bases outside the gene matches. This CDR3 region has 16 residues. Here the CDR3 DNA reads TGTGCCAGCAGCTTAAAGATGGCTAGCGGGATGAATGAGCAGTTCTTC. Translating it yields CASSLKMASGMNEQFF.

The V gene is TRBV2, the J gene TRBJ1-1; 8 nucleotides agree with TRBD1. CDR1 SNHLY and CDR2 FYNNEI come from the germline V gene. The CDR3 totals 14 residues. The trim removed 6 bases at V and 4 bases at J, leaving 7 bases unmatched. The CDR3 nucleotides are TGTGCCAGCAGAATGACAGGGGAAGGCACTGAAGCTTTCTTT. It codes for CASRMTGEGTEAFF.

This chain uses TRBV18 with TRBJ2-3; 9 bases are shared with TRBD2. The CDR3 consists of 16 residues. The germline V gene has CDR1 KGHSH and CDR2 LQKENI. V lost 3 bases and J lost 4; bases outside the gene matches: 8. The CDR3 is CASSPPVRGGADTQYF. The CDR3, as DNA: TGTGCCAGCTCACCCCCCGTGCGCGGGGGGGCAGATACGCAGTATTTT.

This chain uses TRBV7-9 with TRBJ2-7; TRBD1 matches at 10 bases. V lost 7 bases and J lost 4; bases outside the gene matches: 13. Germline CDR1 SEHNR, CDR2 FQNEAQ (reference sequence). The CDR3 is 16 amino acids. The DNA of the CDR3 is TGTGCCAGCAACCGACAGGGGGCTCCCTCGGGGTACGAGCAGTACTTC. Amino acid sequence: CASNRQGAPSGYEQYF.

V usage is TRBV19 and J usage is TRBJ1-5; D not certain. V gave up 5 bases and J gave up 6 bases, with 14 bases separating them. The CDR3 has 14 amino acids. Germline lookup yields CDR1 LNHDA and CDR2 SQIVND (reference sequence). The CDR3 DNA is TGTGCCAGTAGTCACCACGGGGTTGGTCAGCCCCAGCATTTT. Amino acid sequence: CASSHHGVGQPQHF.

The chain recombines TRBV4-2 with TRBJ1-2; 10 nucleotides agree with TRBD1. This CDR3 is built from 15 residues. V lost 5 bases, J lost 3 bases, and 6 bases stayed unmatched. In germline, CDR1 is LGHNA, CDR2 YNFKEQ. The CDR3 DNA reads TGTGCCAGCAGCTCAGCCGGGACAGGGGACTATGGCTACACCTTC. Residues: CASSSAGTGDYGYTF.

J is TRBJ1-2 and V is TRBV2, with D uncertain. Deletions cut 7 bases from V and 1 base from J, with 4 bases between. The germline CDR1 and CDR2 sequences are SNHLY and FYNNEI. The CDR3 is 11 amino acids. The CDR3 sequence is CASTNNYGYTF. The CDR3 nucleotides read TGTGCCAGCACCAATAACTATGGCTACACCTTC.

The rearrangement joins TRBV10-2 to TRBJ2-4; 7 positions match TRBD1. The CDR3 extends over 13 amino acids. The V segment lost 2 bases and the J segment 8 bases; nucleotides outside the gene matches: 3. Germline CDR1 reads WSHSY; CDR2 reads SAAADI. CDR3 sequence reads: CASSEAGGYIQYF. CDR3 in DNA: TGCGCCAGCAGTGAGGCAGGGGGTTACATTCAGTACTTC.

This clone was recorded only once. This chain connects TRBV14 to TRBJ2-1; 13 bases map to TRBD2. Germline V gene data show CDR1 as SGHDN and CDR2 as FVKESK. V lost 5 bases, J lost 4 bases, and 2 bases stayed unmatched. This CDR3 is built from 15 residues. In DNA form, the CDR3 reads TGTGCCAGCAGCTTGACTAGCGGGAGGTACAATGAGCAGTTCTTC. Translating gives CASSLTSGRYNEQFF.

This clone has a handful of counts. The V call is TRBV9, the J call TRBJ2-7, with D possibly being TRBD2 (5 bases). Per germline, CDR1 SGDLS and CDR2 YYNGEE. The CDR3 totals 15 residues. The V gene lost 4 bases and the J gene lost 3 bases, with 17 bases spanning the gap. CDR3 sequence: CASSPLRASRYEQYF. The CDR3 nucleotides read TGTGCCAGCAGCCCACTTAGGGCTAGCCGCTACGAGCAGTACTTC.

The chain joins TRBV2 to TRBJ2-5; the match to TRBD1 covers 9 bases. The CDR3 has 16 residues. Germline trimming cut 5 bases from V and 5 bases from J; bases unmatched to any gene: 12. The germline CDR1 and CDR2 sequences are SNHLY and FYNNEI. The CDR3 DNA reads as TGTGCCAGCAGTTCCCCGTGGGGACAGGGTAGGGAGACCCAGTACTTC. It yields the protein CASSSPWGQGRETQYF.

This clone was picked up a small number of times. V gene TRBV4-1 combines with J gene TRBJ2-7, with 12 bases matching TRBD2. The CDR3 is 17 amino acids. Germline V gene data show CDR1 as MGHRA and CDR2 as YSYEKL. Unmatched junction bases numbered 11, after V lost 4 bases and J lost 4 bases. The CDR3 DNA follows: TGCGCCAGCAGCCCCTCTCCCGGGACTAGCGGGCAATACGAGCAGTACTTC. It specifies CASSPSPGTSGQYEQYF.

This chain joins TRBV7-9 and TRBJ1-2; D unclear. CDR3 length: 15 amino acids. The germline V and J ends were trimmed by 1 base and 0 bases, with 9 bases remaining between them. Per germline, CDR1 SEHNR and CDR2 FQNEAQ (reference sequence). CDR3 loop: CASSLVSGANYGYTF. In DNA form, the CDR3 reads TGTGCCAGCAGCTTAGTATCAGGCGCTAACTATGGCTACACCTTC. Drawing the rest from reference TRBV7-9 and TRBJ1-2, the complete variable domain is DTGVSQNPRHKITKRGQNVTFRCDPISEHNRLYWYRQTLGQGPEFLTYFQNEAQLEKSRLLSDRFSAERPKGSFSTLEIQRTEQGDSAMYLCASSLVSGANYGYTFGSGTRLTVV.